This T cell receptor beta chain derives from a study of blood T cell repertoires in COVID-19. Sequencing used immunoSEQ multiplex PCR; TCRdb keeps in-frame clones, though not all of them. The sample holds fewer than 350,000 clones, 90% seen once. V shed 3 bases and J 2 bases; nucleotides not matched to a gene: 1. The CDR3 covers 13 residues. The germline CDR1 and CDR2 sequences are SGDLS and YYNGEE. The chain links TRBV9 to TRBJ1-2, with 7 bases matching TRBD1. Sequencing input: peripheral blood. This TCR was recovered from a woman between 25 and 40 years old with COVID-19, enrolled during active disease. DNA for the CDR3: TGTGCCAGCAGCGCACAGGGGAACTATGGCTACACCTTC. Its protein is CASSAQGNYGYTF.